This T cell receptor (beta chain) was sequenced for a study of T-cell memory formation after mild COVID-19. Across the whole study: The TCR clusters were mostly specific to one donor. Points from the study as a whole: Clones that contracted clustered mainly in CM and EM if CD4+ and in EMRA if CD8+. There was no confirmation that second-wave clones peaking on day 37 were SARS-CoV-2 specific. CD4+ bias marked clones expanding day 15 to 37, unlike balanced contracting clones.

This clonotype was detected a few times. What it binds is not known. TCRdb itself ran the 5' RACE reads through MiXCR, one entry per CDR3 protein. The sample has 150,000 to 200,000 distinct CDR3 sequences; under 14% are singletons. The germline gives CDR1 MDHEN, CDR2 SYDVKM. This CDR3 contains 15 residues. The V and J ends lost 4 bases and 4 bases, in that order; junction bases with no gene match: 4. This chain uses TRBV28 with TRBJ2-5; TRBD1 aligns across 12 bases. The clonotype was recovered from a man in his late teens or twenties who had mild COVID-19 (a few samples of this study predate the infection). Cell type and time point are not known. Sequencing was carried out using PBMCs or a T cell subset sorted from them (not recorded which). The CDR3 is CASSWGTGGPETQYF. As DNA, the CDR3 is TGTGCCAGCAGTTGGGGGACAGGGGGCCCAGAGACCCAGTACTTC. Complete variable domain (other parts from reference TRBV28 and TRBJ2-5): DVKVTQSSRYLVKRTGEKVFLECVQDMDHENMFWYRQDPGLGLRLIYFSYDVKMKEKGDIPEGYSVSREKKERFSLILESASTNQTSMYLCASSWGTGGPETQYFGPGTRLLVL.